The clone carrying this TCR beta chain came up a few times. What it binds is unknown. This record belongs to a study of T-cell memory formation after mild COVID-19. Study information: Clustering of TCRs was largely donor specific. Whole-study findings and limits: Contracting CD4+ clones lay largely in CM and EM, with CD8+ ones residing in EMRA. Memory from before infection featured some responding clones, which suggests cross-reactive memory joined.

Per germline, CDR1 MDHEN and CDR2 SYDVKM. The CDR3 is 13 amino acids. Trimming took 4 bases from V and 9 from J; bases not matched to a gene: 7. MiXCR, run by TCRdb on the 5' RACE reads, gives a single entry per CDR3 protein. The data hold under 450,000 distinct CDR3 sequences, with under 25% observed a single time. Sample: PBMCs or a T cell subset sorted from them (not recorded which). The chain couples TRBV28 to TRBJ2-5, with 8 nucleotides matching TRBD2. The sequence derives from a man aged 18 to 29 who had mild COVID-19 (a few samples of this study predate the infection). Cell type and time point are not known. Written as DNA, the CDR3 is TGTGCCAGCAGTTCACCTTCGGGGGGGGCCCAGTACTTC. Its translation is CASSSPSGGAQYF. The complete variable domain, with remaining parts taken from reference TRBV28 and TRBJ2-5, reads DVKVTQSSRYLVKRTGEKVFLECVQDMDHENMFWYRQDPGLGLRLIYFSYDVKMKEKGDIPEGYSVSREKKERFSLILESASTNQTSMYLCASSSPSGGAQYFGPGTRLLVL.